The following is a TCR beta chain sequence with its context. Germline CDR1 and CDR2: LNHDA and SQIVND (reference sequence). Trimming took 4 bases from V and 8 from J; bases not matched to a gene: 11. The CDR3 is made up of 16 amino acids. These data are taken from a study of control samples from healthy donors and cancer patients. Data came from immunoSEQ multiplex PCR; TCRdb stores just in-frame clones and leaves some out. The sample has over 70,000 clones; roughly nine tenths are singletons. This chain joins TRBV19 and TRBJ1-5, with 10 nucleotides matching TRBD1. This sequence was found in a woman between 45 and 60 years old with colorectal cancer. Source material: PBMCs. In nucleotides, the CDR3 is TGTGCCAGTAGTAAAGGGCCGGGACAGGGGATGGAGCCCCAGCATTTT. This codes for CASSKGPGQGMEPQHF.